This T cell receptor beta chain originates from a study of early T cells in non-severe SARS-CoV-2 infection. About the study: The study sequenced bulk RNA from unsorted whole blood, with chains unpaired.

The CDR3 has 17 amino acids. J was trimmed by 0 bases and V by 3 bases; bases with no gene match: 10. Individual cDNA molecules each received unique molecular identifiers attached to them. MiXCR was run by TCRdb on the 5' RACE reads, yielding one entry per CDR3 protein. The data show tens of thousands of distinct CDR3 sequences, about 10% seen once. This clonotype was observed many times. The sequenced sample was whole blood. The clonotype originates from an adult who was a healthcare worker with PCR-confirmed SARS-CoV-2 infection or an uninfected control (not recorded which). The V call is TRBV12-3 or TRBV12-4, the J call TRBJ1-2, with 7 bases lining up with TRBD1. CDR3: CASSLGAGGYANYGYTF. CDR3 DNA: TGTGCCAGCAGTTTGGGGGCAGGGGGATATGCTAACTATGGCTACACCTTC.